Following are 2 T cell receptor beta chains from one sample sequenced in a study of control samples from healthy donors and cancer patients (dated by TCRdb to the early 2020s). Libraries were made using the immunoSEQ multiplex PCR assay. As stored in TCRdb, this immuneACCESS dataset retains in-frame rearrangements with V and J assigned. A fraction of the clones does not appear; measured against another copy, unresolved V genes explain less than half of the discrepancy, and the remainder lacks a known reason. The sample yields approximately 170,000 clones; 92% were counted once. 0.65% to 0.75% of the sample lies in the top ten. The sample comprised blood. These receptors were taken from a woman in her thirties in good health.

The chain combines TRBV25-1 with TRBJ1-2; TRBD1 might be the D (5 bases). Trimming removed 3 bases from V and 4 bases from J, with 15 bases in between. The CDR3 spans 15 residues. Germline V CDR1 and CDR2: MGHDK, SYGVNS. CDR3 residues: CASSDQVTAGYGYTF. As DNA, the CDR3 is TGTGCCAGCAGTGACCAGGTGACAGCGGGCTATGGCTACACCTTC.

This clone was observed once. This sequence joins TRBV3-1 (or the pseudogene TRBV3-2) and TRBJ1-1; no clear D. Trimming left V 3 bases short and J 1 base short, with 9 bases between. This CDR3 is 14 amino acids long. Germline loops: CDR1 LGHDT, CDR2 YNNKEL (reference sequence). As DNA, the CDR3 is TGTGCCAGCAGCCAGAGTTGGGAGAACACTGAAGCTTTCTTT. Its translation: CASSQSWENTEAFF.